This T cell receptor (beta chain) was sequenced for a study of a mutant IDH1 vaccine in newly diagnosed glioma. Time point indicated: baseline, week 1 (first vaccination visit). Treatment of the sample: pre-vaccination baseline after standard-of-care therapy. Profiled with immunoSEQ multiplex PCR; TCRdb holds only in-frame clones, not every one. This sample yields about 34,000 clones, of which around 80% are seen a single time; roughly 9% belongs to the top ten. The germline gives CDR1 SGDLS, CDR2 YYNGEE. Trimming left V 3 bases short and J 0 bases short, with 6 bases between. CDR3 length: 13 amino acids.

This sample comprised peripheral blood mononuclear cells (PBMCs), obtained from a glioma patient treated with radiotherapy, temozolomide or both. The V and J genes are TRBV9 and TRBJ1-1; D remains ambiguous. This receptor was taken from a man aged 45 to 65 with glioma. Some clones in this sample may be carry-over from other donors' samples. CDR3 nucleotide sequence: TGTGCCAGCAGCGCCTATATGAACACTGAAGCTTTCTTT. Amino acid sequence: CASSAYMNTEAFF.